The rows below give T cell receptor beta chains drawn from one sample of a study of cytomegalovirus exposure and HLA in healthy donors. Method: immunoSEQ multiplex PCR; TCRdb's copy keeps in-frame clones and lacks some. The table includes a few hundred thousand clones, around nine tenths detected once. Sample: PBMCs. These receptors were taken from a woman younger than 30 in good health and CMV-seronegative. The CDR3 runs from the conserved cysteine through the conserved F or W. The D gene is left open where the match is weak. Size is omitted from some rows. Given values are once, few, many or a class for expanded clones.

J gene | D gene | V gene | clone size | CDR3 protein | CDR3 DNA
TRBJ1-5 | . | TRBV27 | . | CASRIGGEHQPQHF | TGTGCCAGCAGAATAGGGGGGGAGCATCAGCCCCAGCATTTT
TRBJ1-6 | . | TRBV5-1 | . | CASSLGGDLPNSPLHF | TGCGCCAGCAGCTTGGGGGGGGACCTGCCGAATTCACCCCTCCACTTT
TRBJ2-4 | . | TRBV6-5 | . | CASSYYQGNIQYF | TGTGCCAGCAGTTACTATCAGGGCAACATTCAGTACTTC
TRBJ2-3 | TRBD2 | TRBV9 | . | CASSVSSGGSLADTQYF | TGTGCCAGCAGCGTATCTAGTGGCGGGAGTCTAGCAGATACGCAGTATTTT
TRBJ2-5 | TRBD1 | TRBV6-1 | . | CASSRQGQEAQYF | TGTGCCAGCAGCCGACAGGGCCAAGAGGCCCAGTACTTC
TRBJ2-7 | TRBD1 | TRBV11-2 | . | CASSLEGTGSYEQYF | TGTGCCAGCAGCTTAGAGGGGACAGGGTCTTACGAGCAGTACTTC
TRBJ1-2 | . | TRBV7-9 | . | CASSLGRGDGYTF | TGTGCCAGCAGCTTAGGTCGGGGGGATGGCTACACCTTC
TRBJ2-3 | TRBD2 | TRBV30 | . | CAWSVRRTSGTDTQYF | TGTGCCTGGAGTGTACGAAGGACTAGCGGGACAGATACGCAGTATTTT
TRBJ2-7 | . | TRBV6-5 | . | CASSYSVTYEQYF | TGTGCCAGCAGTTACTCTGTAACCTACGAGCAGTACTTC
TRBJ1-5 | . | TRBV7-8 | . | CASSLGGRMGQPQHF | TGTGCCAGCAGCTTAGGGGGCCGCATGGGTCAGCCCCAGCATTTT
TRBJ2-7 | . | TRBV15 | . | CATSRDFNYEQYF | TGTGCCACCAGCAGAGACTTTAACTACGAGCAGTACTTC
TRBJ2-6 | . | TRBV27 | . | CASSPVPSGANVLTF | TGTGCCAGCAGCCCAGTCCCCTCTGGGGCCAACGTCCTGACTTTC
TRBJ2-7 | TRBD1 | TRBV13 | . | CASSARQGAIMYEQYF | TGTGCCAGCAGCGCACGACAGGGGGCGATTATGTACGAGCAGTACTTC
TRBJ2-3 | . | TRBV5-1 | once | CASTSEGDTQYF | TGCGCCAGCACCTCGGAGGGCGATACGCAGTATTTT
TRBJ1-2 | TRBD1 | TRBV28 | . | CASSTGQGLFGYTF | TGTGCCAGCAGTACGGGACAGGGCCTATTCGGCTACACCTTC
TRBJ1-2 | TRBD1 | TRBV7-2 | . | CASSYILTGAYGYTF | TGTGCCAGCAGCTACATCTTGACAGGGGCCTATGGCTACACCTTC
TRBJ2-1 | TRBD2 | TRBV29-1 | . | CSVEATSGSLNEQFF | TGCAGCGTTGAAGCGACTAGCGGGAGTCTCAATGAGCAGTTCTTC
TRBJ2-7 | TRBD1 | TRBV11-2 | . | CASSFGQGYEQYF | TGTGCCAGCAGCTTCGGACAGGGCTACGAGCAGTACTTC
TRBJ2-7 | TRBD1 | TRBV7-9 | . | CASSPLDRGHYEQYF | TGTGCCAGCAGCCCCCTGGACAGGGGGCACTACGAGCAGTACTTC
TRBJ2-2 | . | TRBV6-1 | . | CASSPYRDTGELFF | TGTGCCAGCAGTCCTTACAGAGACACCGGGGAGCTGTTTTTT
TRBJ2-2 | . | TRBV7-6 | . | CASSLTPDTGELFF | TGTGCCAGCAGCTTGACACCCGACACCGGGGAGCTGTTTTTT
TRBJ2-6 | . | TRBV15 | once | CATSRGGVSGANVLTF | TGTGCCACCAGCAGAGGCGGGGTCTCTGGGGCCAACGTCCTGACTTTC
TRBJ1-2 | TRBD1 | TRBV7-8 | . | CASSQDRVDVGYTF | TGTGCCAGCAGTCAAGACAGGGTCGACGTTGGCTACACCTTC
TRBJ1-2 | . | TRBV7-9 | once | CASSLGRLETPGSHGYTF | TGTGCCAGCAGCTTGGGAAGATTGGAGACCCCGGGGTCACACGGCTACACCTTC
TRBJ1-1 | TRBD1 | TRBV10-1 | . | CASSESKLSTGGNTEAFF | TGCGCCAGCAGTGAGTCAAAACTAAGTACAGGGGGCAACACTGAAGCTTTCTTT
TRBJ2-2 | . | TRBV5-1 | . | CASRIAGELFF | TGCGCCAGCAGAATCGCCGGGGAGCTGTTTTTT
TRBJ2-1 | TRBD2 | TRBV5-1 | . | CASSMTSGRTSSYNEQFF | TGCGCCAGCAGCATGACTAGCGGGAGGACGAGCTCCTACAATGAGCAGTTCTTC
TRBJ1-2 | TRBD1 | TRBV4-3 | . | CASSQVRRDRAPYGYTF | TGCGCCAGCAGCCAAGTTCGCCGGGACAGGGCCCCCTATGGCTACACCTTC
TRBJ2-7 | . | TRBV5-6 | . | CASRLGGSEQYF | TGTGCCAGCAGGTTGGGGGGCTCCGAGCAGTACTTC
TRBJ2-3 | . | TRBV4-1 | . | CASSQDISGSGADTQYF | TGCGCCAGCAGCCAAGATATCTCCGGGAGTGGTGCAGATACGCAGTATTTT
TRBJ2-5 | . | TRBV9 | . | CASSVGTDQETQYF | TGTGCCAGCAGCGTAGGGACAGACCAAGAGACCCAGTACTTC
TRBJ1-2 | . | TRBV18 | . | CASSPIDRIHYGYTF | TGTGCCAGCTCACCAATTGACAGGATTCACTATGGCTACACCTTC
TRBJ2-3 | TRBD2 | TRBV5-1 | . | CASSLELAGVGADTQYF | TGCGCCAGCAGCTTGGAACTAGCGGGGGTCGGGGCAGATACGCAGTATTTT
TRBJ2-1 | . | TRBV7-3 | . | CASSARAGAGDNEQFF | TGTGCCAGCAGCGCCAGGGCGGGGGCGGGCGACAATGAGCAGTTCTTC
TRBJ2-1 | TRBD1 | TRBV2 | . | CASRSEPGQGWEQFF | TGTGCCAGCAGGTCTGAACCGGGACAGGGTTGGGAGCAGTTCTTC
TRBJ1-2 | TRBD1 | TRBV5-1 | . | CASSNGQGPVGYGYTF | TGCGCCAGCAGCAATGGACAGGGACCGGTTGGCTATGGCTACACCTTC
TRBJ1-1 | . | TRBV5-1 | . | CASSLAAGDTEAFF | TGCGCCAGCAGCTTGGCCGCGGGGGACACTGAAGCTTTCTTT
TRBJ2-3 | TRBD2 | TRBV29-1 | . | CSVDSGGGGDTQYF | TGCAGCGTTGATTCTGGGGGGGGTGGGGATACGCAGTATTTT
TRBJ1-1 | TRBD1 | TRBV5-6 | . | CASSWGTGLNTEAFF | TGTGCCAGCAGCTGGGGGACAGGGTTGAACACTGAAGCTTTCTTT